This T cell receptor (beta chain) was retrieved from a study of CD8 T cells in ankylosing spondylitis. V was shortened by 7 bases and J by 5 bases, with 21 bases between the two germline ends. The CDR3 extends over 15 amino acids. CDR1 SEHNR and CDR2 FQNEAQ come from the germline V gene (reference sequence). This clonotype occurred many times. TCRdb re-called the 5' RACE reads through MiXCR, storing one row per CDR3 protein. This sample yields approximately 250,000 distinct CDR3 sequences, of which about 11% are seen a single time; around 3% belongs to the top ten. The material sequenced was blood, either unsorted or a sorted T cell fraction (not recorded which). V usage is TRBV7-9 and J usage is TRBJ2-7; D possibly corresponds to TRBD2 (5 bases). The sequence was collected from a male donor with ankylosing spondylitis or in good health (not recorded which). DNA for the CDR3: TGTGCCAGCACCCTTGAGCGAGGGAGAATGGACGAGCAGTACTTC. Protein product: CASTLERGRMDEQYF. Complete variable domain (other parts from reference TRBV7-9 and TRBJ2-7): DTGVSQNPRHKITKRGQNVTFRCDPISEHNRLYWYRQTLGQGPEFLTYFQNEAQLEKSRLLSDRFSAERPKGSFSTLEIQRTEQGDSAMYLCASTLERGRMDEQYFGPGTRLTVT.